The 17 T cell receptor beta chains listed next were all sequenced from one sample in a study of blood T cell repertoires in COVID-19. The data were produced by immunoSEQ multiplex PCR, yet TCRdb's version contains in-frame clones alone and is incomplete. The table shows approximately 220,000 clones, with approximately 81% occurring only once. Input material: peripheral blood. The source of these receptors is a woman aged 80 or over with acute or convalescent COVID-19.

This clone was counted between two and nine times. DNA for the CDR3: TGTGCCAGCTCACGAGGGAAGCCCCAGCATTTT. Encoded protein: CASSRGKPQHF. The rearrangement links TRBV18 to TRBJ1-5; D uncertain. The V end lost 4 bases, the J end lost 8 bases, and 6 bases lay between the germline ends. CDR3 length: 11 amino acids. Germline assignment: CDR1 KGHSH and CDR2 LQKENI.

Concerning this clone itself: Other DNA sequences of this sample code for an identical CDR3. This chain uses TRBV6-5 with TRBJ1-1; unclear D gene. V lost 5 bases and J 0 bases, leaving 7 bases between the germline ends. Looked up from germline, CDR1 is MNHEY and CDR2 is SVGAGI. There are 13 residues in the CDR3. The CDR3 DNA is TGTGCCAGCAGTCCCACAGTGAACACTGAAGCTTTCTTT. It specifies CASSPTVNTEAFF.

This clone was recorded a few times. J is TRBJ2-7 and V is TRBV19; 8 nucleotides line up with TRBD1. The CDR3 spans 15 residues. Per germline, CDR1 LNHDA and CDR2 SQIVND (reference sequence). Trimming cost V 6 bases and J 2 bases; bases outside gene matches: 9. As DNA, the CDR3 is TGTGCCAGTAGGCGGACAGGGATCGGTACCTACGAGCAGTACTTC. Translated: CASRRTGIGTYEQYF.

The J gene is TRBJ2-3, the V gene TRBV7-3; TRBD2 aligns across 10 bases. Germline values: CDR1 SGHTA, CDR2 FQGTGA. V was pared by 5 bases and J by 8 bases, with 13 bases of the junction left unmatched. CDR3 length: 16 amino acids. This chain's CDR3 is CASSRGASGSIGTQYF. CDR3 in DNA: TGTGCCAGCAGCCGTGGAGCTAGCGGGAGCATCGGTACGCAGTATTTT.

The V call is TRBV4-1, the J call TRBJ1-5, with no clear D. Trimming shortened V by 2 bases and J by 5 bases, and 7 bases separated the two germline ends. The CDR3 is 13 amino acids. The germline V gene encodes CDR1 MGHRA and CDR2 YSYEKL. CDR3 sequence reads: CASSQSNDQPQHF. For the CDR3, the DNA is TGCGCCAGCAGCCAATCAAATGATCAGCCCCAGCATTTT.

The chain uses TRBV2 and TRBJ2-1; D possibly corresponds to TRBD1 (6 bases). Germline lookup yields CDR1 SNHLY and CDR2 FYNNEI. The V end was cut by 4 bases, the J end by 2 bases, with 9 bases between. This CDR3 comprises 14 residues. CDR3 amino acids: CASSARGPYNEQFF. CDR3 coding DNA: TGTGCCAGCAGTGCCAGGGGTCCCTACAATGAGCAGTTCTTC.

This clone has a handful of counts. The CDR3 sequence is CAISAHRGAGETQYF. The DNA for the CDR3 is TGTGCCATCAGTGCGCACAGGGGGGCAGGAGAGACCCAGTACTTC. The J gene is TRBJ2-5, the V gene TRBV10-3; TRBD1 agrees at 8 bases. The germline gives CDR1 ENHRY, CDR2 SYGVKD. The CDR3 totals 15 residues. J was trimmed by 4 bases and V by 4 bases; bases with no gene match: 8.

The chain is built from TRBV27 and TRBJ2-3, with a tentative D call TRBD2 (5 bases). CDR1 is MNHEY and CDR2 is SMNVEV in the germline V gene (reference sequence). The CDR3 covers 15 residues. V gave up 3 bases and J gave up 4 bases, with 14 bases separating them. The CDR3, as DNA: TGTGCCAGCAGTTTTAGAGTAAGCGGCCCAGATACGCAGTATTTT. It codes for CASSFRVSGPDTQYF.

V usage is TRBV3-1 (or the pseudogene TRBV3-2) and J usage is TRBJ2-7; possible D gene TRBD1, 6 bases. The CDR3 sequence is 14 residues long. The V gene's germline CDR1 is LGHDT and CDR2 YNNKEL (reference sequence). Between the trimmed V and J ends, which lost 4 bases and 1 base, there was a span of 11 bases. The chain's CDR3 is CASSPHRESYEQYF. The DNA of the CDR3 is TGTGCCAGCAGCCCTCACAGGGAGTCCTACGAGCAGTACTTC.

This clone has just one count. In DNA, the CDR3 is TGTGCCAGCTCACCACCGGCAGGATTTGGAGCTTTCTTT. The encoded protein is CASSPPAGFGAFF. The chain couples TRBV18 to TRBJ1-1; D ambiguous. The CDR3 runs 13 residues. V shed 0 bases and J shed 10 bases, with 12 bases lying between them. From germline, CDR1 is KGHSH and CDR2 LQKENI.

The chain uses TRBV6-5 and TRBJ2-7; 12 bases are a match to TRBD2. The V and J ends lost 6 bases and 2 bases, in that order; junction bases with no gene match: 5. Per germline, CDR1 MNHEY and CDR2 SVGAGI. The CDR3 is made up of 15 amino acids. In DNA, the CDR3 is TGTGCCAGCAGGCGGACTAGCGGGAATACCTACGAGCAGTACTTC. Translation: CASRRTSGNTYEQYF.

The rearrangement uses TRBV6-5 and TRBJ1-2, with TRBD1 identical over 9 bases. V shed 5 bases, J shed 5 bases, and the junction held 6 bases outside the gene matches. Germline-derived CDR1 and CDR2 are MNHEY and SVGAGI. CDR3 length equals 14 residues. The CDR3 nucleotides are TGTGCCAGCAGTCCTGGACAGGGGTGGTATGGCTACACCTTC. As protein: CASSPGQGWYGYTF.

The genes are TRBV19 and TRBJ1-5; D is possibly TRBD1 (5 bases). Trimming shortened V by 6 bases and J by 9 bases, and 24 bases separated the two germline ends. Germline V gene sequence: CDR1 LNHDA, CDR2 SQIVND (reference sequence). This CDR3 region has 16 residues. Written as DNA, the CDR3 is TGTGCCAGTAGCAACGTCGGGACTGCCGGCGAGGGGCCCCAGCATTTT. It yields the protein CASSNVGTAGEGPQHF.

The rearrangement uses TRBV7-8 and TRBJ2-5, with 10 nucleotides matching TRBD1. The V gene end was trimmed by 1 base and the J gene end by 1 base; junction bases not matched to a gene: 6. The CDR3 is 17 residues long. The germline CDR1 and CDR2 sequences are SGHVS and FQNEAQ. The CDR3 DNA is TGTGCCAGCAGCTTAGATCGGACAGGGGGGGGCCAAGAGACCCAGTACTTC. This codes for CASSLDRTGGGQETQYF.

This chain links TRBV7-2 with TRBJ2-2; weak D call: TRBD2 (6 bases). The V gene's germline CDR1 is SGHTA and CDR2 FQGNSA. Deletions cut 8 bases from V and 4 bases from J, with 14 bases between. CDR3 length equals 14 residues. CDR3 DNA: TGTGCCAGCCACTCAGGGAGGACCACCGGGGAGCTGTTTTTT. It codes for CASHSGRTTGELFF.

The CDR3 DNA is TGTGCCAGCAGCCTCTCCGGGAAGGCAGGTGGCTACACCTTC. The encoded protein is CASSLSGKAGGYTF. The chain has TRBV6-5 and TRBJ1-2; D is unclear. CDR1 is MNHEY, CDR2 SVGAGI, per germline. CDR3 length equals 14 residues. V gave up 6 bases and J gave up 7 bases, with 18 bases separating them.

This CDR3 reads CASSIGQKLNTEAFF. As DNA, the CDR3 is TGCGCCAGCAGCATAGGACAGAAGTTGAACACTGAAGCTTTCTTT. The rearrangement links TRBV5-1 to TRBJ1-1, with TRBD1 as a possible D gene (6 bases). CDR3 length equals 15 residues. Germline assignment: CDR1 SGHRS and CDR2 YFSETQ. Deletions cut 4 bases from V and 0 bases from J, with 13 bases between.